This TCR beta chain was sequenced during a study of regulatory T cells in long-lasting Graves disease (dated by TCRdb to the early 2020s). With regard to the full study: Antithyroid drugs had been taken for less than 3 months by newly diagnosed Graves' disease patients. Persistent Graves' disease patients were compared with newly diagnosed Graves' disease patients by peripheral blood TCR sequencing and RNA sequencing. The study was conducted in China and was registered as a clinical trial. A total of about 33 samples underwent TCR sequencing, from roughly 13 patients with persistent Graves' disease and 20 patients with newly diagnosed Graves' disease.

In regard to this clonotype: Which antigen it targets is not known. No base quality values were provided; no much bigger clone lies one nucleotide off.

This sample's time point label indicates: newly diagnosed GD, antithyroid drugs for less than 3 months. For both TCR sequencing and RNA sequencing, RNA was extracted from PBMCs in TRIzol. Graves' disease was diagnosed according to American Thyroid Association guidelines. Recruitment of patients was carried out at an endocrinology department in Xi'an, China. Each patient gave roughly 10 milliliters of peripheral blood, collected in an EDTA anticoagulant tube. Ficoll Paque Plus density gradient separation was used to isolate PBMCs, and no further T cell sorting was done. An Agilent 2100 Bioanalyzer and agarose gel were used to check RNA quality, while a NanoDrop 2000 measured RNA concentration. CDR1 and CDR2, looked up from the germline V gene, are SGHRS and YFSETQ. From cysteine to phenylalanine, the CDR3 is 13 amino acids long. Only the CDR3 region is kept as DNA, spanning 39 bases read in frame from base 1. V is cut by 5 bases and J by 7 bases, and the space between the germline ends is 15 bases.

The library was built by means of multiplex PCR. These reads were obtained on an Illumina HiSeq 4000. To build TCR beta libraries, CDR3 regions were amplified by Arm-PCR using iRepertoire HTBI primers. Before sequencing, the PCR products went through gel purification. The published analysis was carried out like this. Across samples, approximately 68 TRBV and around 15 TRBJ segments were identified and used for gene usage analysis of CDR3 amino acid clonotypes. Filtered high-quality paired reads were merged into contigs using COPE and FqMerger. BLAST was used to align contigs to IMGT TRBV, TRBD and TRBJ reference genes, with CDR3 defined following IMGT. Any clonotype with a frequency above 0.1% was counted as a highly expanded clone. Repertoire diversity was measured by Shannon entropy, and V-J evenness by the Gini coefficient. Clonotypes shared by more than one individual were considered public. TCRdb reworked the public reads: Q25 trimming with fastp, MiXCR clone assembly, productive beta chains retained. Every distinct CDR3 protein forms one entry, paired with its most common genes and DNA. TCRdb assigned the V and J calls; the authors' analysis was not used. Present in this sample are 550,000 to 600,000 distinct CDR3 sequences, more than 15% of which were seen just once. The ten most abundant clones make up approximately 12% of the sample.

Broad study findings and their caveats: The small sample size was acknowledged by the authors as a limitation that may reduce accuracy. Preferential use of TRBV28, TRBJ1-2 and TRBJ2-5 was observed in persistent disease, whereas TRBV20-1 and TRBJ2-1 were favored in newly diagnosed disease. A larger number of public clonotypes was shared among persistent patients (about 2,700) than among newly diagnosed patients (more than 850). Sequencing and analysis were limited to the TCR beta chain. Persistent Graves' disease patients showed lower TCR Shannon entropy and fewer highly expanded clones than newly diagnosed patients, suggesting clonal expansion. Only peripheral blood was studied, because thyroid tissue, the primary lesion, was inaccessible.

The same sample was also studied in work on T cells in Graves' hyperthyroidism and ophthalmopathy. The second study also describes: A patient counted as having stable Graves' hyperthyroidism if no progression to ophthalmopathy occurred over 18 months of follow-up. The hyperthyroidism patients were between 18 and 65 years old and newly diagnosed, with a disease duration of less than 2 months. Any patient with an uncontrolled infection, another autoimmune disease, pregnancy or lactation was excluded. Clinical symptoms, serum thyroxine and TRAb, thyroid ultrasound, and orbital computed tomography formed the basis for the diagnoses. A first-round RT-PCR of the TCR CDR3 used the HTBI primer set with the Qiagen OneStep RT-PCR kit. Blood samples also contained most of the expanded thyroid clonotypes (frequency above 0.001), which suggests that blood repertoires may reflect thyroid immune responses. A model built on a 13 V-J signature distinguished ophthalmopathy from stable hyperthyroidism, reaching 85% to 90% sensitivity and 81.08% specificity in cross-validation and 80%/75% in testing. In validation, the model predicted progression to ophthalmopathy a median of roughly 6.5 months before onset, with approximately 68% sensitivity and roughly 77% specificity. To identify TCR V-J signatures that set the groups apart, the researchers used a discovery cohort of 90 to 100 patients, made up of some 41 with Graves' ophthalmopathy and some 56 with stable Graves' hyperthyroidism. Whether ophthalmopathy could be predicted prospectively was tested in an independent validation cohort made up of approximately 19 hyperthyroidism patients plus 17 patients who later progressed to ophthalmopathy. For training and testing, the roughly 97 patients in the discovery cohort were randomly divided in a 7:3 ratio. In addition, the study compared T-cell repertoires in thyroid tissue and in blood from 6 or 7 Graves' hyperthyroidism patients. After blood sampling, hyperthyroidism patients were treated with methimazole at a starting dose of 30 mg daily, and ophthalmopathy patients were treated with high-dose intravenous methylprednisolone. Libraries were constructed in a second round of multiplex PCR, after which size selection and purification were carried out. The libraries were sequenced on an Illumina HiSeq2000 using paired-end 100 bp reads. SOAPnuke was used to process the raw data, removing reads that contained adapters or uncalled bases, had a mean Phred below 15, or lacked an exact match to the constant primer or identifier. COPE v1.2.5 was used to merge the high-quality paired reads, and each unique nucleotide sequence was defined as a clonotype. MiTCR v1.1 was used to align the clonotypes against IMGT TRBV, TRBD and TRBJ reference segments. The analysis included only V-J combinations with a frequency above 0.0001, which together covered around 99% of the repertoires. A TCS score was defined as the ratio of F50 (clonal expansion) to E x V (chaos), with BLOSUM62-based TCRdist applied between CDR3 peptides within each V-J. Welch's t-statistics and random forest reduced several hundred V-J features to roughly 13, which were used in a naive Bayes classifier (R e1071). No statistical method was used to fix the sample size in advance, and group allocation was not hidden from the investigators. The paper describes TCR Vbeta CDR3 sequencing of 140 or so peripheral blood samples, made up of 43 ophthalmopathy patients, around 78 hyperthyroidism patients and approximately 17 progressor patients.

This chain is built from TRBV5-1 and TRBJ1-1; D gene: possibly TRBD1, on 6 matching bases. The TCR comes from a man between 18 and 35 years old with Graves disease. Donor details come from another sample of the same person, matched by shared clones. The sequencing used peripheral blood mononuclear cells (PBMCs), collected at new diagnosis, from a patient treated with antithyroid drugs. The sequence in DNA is TGCGCCAGCAGGGGTGTTGGACAGATTGAAGCTTTCTTT. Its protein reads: CASRGVGQIEAFF.